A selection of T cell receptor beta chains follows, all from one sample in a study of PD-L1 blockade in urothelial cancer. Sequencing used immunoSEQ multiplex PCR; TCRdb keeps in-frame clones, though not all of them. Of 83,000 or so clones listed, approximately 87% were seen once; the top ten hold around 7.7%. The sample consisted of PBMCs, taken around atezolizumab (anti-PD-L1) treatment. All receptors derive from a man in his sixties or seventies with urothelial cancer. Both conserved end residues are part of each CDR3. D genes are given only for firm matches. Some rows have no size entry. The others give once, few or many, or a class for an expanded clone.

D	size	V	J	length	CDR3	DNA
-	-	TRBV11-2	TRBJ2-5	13	CATRSGVQETQYF	TGTGCCACCCGGAGCGGAGTCCAAGAGACCCAGTACTTC
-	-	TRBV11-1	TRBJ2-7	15	CASSPSGPGFSEQYF	TGTGCCAGCAGCCCGAGCGGGCCTGGTTTTAGCGAGCAGTACTTC
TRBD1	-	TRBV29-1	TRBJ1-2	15	CSVEVPPGQGNGYTF	TGCAGCGTTGAAGTCCCTCCGGGACAGGGAAATGGCTACACCTTC
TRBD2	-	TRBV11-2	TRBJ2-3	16	CASSFSGGFTTDTQYF	TGTGCCAGCAGCTTCAGCGGGGGGTTTACCACAGATACGCAGTATTTT
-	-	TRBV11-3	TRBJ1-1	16	CASSLGVGGRDTEAFF	TGTGCCAGCAGCTTAGGAGTAGGAGGCCGGGACACTGAAGCTTTCTTT
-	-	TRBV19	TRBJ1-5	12	CASRTGNQPQHF	TGTGCCAGTAGAACAGGGAATCAGCCCCAGCATTTT
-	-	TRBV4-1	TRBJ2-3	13	CASSEDDTDTQYF	TGCGCCAGCAGCGAGGATGACACAGATACGCAGTATTTT
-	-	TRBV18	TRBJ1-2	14	CASSPQGESNGYTF	TGTGCCAGCTCACCACAGGGGGAGTCAAACGGCTACACCTTC
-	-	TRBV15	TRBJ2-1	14	CATAEPRGYNEQFF	TGTGCCACAGCAGAGCCGAGAGGATACAATGAGCAGTTCTTC
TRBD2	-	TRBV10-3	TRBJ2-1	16	CAISGNLAGEYNEQFF	TGTGCCATCAGTGGAAACCTAGCGGGGGAATACAATGAGCAGTTCTTC
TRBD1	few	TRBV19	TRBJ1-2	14	CASSIVQGGYGYTF	TGTGCCAGTAGTATCGTGCAGGGGGGCTATGGCTACACCTTC
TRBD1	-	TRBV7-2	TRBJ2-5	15	CASSLAWTGKETQYF	TGTGCCAGCAGCTTAGCGTGGACAGGGAAAGAGACCCAGTACTTC
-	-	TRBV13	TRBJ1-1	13	CASSPTRDTEAFF	TGTGCCAGCAGCCCCACCCGGGACACTGAAGCTTTCTTT
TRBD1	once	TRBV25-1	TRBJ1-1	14	CASSGSDQGVPAFF	TGTGCCAGCAGTGGGTCCGACCAGGGGGTCCCAGCTTTCTTT
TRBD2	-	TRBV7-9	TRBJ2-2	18	CASSPPGLAGPNTGELFF	TGTGCCAGCAGCCCTCCGGGACTAGCGGGGCCGAACACCGGGGAGCTGTTTTTT
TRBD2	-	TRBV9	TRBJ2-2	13	CASSATSAGELFF	TGTGCCAGCAGCGCAACTAGCGCCGGGGAGCTGTTTTTT
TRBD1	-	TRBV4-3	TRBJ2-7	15	CASSHWDRDFPEQYF	TGCGCCAGCAGCCACTGGGACAGGGACTTCCCCGAGCAGTACTTC
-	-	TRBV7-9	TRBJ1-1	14	CASSQYSGNTEAFF	TGTGCCAGCAGCCAATACTCAGGGAACACTGAAGCTTTCTTT
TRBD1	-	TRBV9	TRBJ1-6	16	CASSGLGQVDNSPLHF	TGTGCCAGCAGCGGACTTGGACAGGTGGATAATTCACCCCTCCACTTT
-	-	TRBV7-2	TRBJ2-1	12	CASSRLGNEQFF	TGTGCCAGCAGCCGCCTCGGCAATGAGCAGTTCTTC
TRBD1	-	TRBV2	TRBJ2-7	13	CASSRDSTYEQYF	TGTGCCAGCAGTAGGGACAGCACCTACGAGCAGTACTTC
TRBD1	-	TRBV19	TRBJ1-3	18	CASSIELQGTGAGNTIYF	TGTGCCAGTAGTATAGAGCTTCAAGGGACAGGGGCTGGAAACACCATATATTTT
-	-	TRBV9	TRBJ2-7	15	CASSPRGAGTYEQYF	TGTGCCAGCAGCCCCCGAGGAGCGGGCACCTACGAGCAGTACTTC
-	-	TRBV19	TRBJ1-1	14	CASRTRDVNTEAFF	TGTGCCAGTAGGACCAGGGATGTGAACACTGAAGCTTTCTTT
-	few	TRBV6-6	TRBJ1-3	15	CASSQTGLSGNTIYF	TGTGCCAGCAGTCAGACCGGACTATCGGGAAACACCATATATTTT
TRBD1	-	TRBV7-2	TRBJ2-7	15	CASSASGTGGYEQYF	TGTGCCAGCAGCGCCTCCGGGACAGGGGGCTACGAGCAGTACTTC
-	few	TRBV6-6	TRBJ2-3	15	CASSYWTPSTDTQYF	TGTGCCAGCAGTTACTGGACACCTAGCACAGATACGCAGTATTTT
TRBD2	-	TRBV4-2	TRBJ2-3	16	CASSQLPAGATDTQYF	TGTGCCAGCAGCCAATTGCCAGCGGGGGCCACAGATACGCAGTATTTT
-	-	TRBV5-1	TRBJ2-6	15	CASSPDTSWANVLTF	TGCGCCAGCAGCCCGGACACCTCATGGGCCAACGTCCTGACTTTC
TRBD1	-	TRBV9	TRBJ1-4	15	CASSVDVQGGEKLFF	TGTGCCAGCAGCGTAGACGTTCAGGGGGGTGAAAAACTGTTTTTT
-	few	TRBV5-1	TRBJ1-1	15	CASSSGGPENTEAFF	TGCGCCAGCAGCTCCGGCGGGCCAGAGAACACTGAAGCTTTCTTT
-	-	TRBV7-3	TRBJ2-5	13	CASSIHREETQYF	TGTGCCAGCAGCATACACAGGGAAGAGACCCAGTACTTC
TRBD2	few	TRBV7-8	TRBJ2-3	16	CASSLVASGRADTQYF	TGTGCCAGCAGCTTAGTGGCTAGCGGGAGGGCAGATACGCAGTATTTT
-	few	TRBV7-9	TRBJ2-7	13	CASSPPRRDEQYF	TGTGCCAGCTCCCCCCCGAGGAGGGACGAGCAGTACTTC
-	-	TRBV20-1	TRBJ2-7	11	CSAKTGNRQYF	TGCAGTGCAAAAACAGGGAATCGGCAGTACTTC
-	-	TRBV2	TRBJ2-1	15	CASSESGESFNEQFF	TGTGCCAGCAGTGAATCGGGAGAGAGCTTCAATGAGCAGTTCTTC
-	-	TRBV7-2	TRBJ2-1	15	CASSLAGPSYNEQFF	TGTGCCAGCAGCTTAGCGGGGCCCTCCTACAATGAGCAGTTCTTC
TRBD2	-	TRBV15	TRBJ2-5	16	CATSRDPLTSQETQYF	TGTGCCACCAGCAGAGATCCCCTGACTAGCCAGGAGACCCAGTACTTC
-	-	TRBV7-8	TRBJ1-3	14	CASSLPGEGNTIYF	TGTGCCAGCAGCTTACCGGGGGAAGGAAACACCATATATTTT
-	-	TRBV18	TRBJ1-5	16	CASSPGTGKSNQPQHF	TGTGCCAGCTCACCAGGAACGGGGAAGAGCAATCAGCCCCAGCATTTT
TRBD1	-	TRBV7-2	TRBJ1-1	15	CASSLAGQGHTEAFF	TGTGCCAGCAGCTTAGCGGGACAGGGCCACACTGAAGCTTTCTTT
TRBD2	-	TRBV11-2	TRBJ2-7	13	CASSYGGTGEQYF	TGTGCCAGCAGCTACGGGGGGACTGGTGAGCAGTACTTC
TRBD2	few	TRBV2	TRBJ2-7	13	CASSELADYEQYF	TGTGCCAGCAGTGAACTAGCGGACTACGAGCAGTACTTC
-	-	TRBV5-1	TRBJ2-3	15	CASSFMGSGADTQYF	TGCGCCAGCAGCTTCATGGGGAGTGGAGCAGATACGCAGTATTTT
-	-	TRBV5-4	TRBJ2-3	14	CASSDDTSTDTQYF	TGTGCCAGCAGCGATGACACTAGCACAGATACGCAGTATTTT
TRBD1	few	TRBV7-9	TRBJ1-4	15	CASSWGQGRNEKLFF	TGTGCCAGCAGCTGGGGACAGGGACGGAATGAAAAACTGTTTTTT
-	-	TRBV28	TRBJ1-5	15	CASSPRGGGNQPQHF	TGTGCCAGCAGTCCGAGGGGAGGGGGAAATCAGCCCCAGCATTTT
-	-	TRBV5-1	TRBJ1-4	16	CASSSVAGRTNEKLFF	TGCGCCAGCAGCTCGGTCGCAGGGAGGACTAATGAAAAACTGTTTTTT
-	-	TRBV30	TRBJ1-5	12	CAWSRGNQPQHF	TGTGCCTGGAGTCGGGGAAATCAGCCCCAGCATTTT
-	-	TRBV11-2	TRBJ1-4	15	CASSLDAGLGEKLFF	TGTGCCAGCAGCTTAGATGCAGGACTTGGTGAAAAACTGTTTTTT
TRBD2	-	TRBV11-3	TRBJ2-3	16	CASSNLLATSTDTQYF	TGTGCCAGCAGCAACCTACTAGCGACTAGCACAGATACGCAGTATTTT
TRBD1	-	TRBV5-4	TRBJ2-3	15	CASSLGDREAGTQYF	TGTGCCAGCAGCTTGGGGGACAGGGAAGCAGGTACGCAGTATTTT
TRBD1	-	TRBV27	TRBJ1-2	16	CASSFSVGTGAHGYTF	TGTGCCAGCAGTTTTTCAGTCGGGACAGGGGCGCATGGCTACACCTTC
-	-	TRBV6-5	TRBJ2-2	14	CASSPGVNTGELFF	TGTGCCAGCAGTCCCGGGGTCAACACCGGGGAGCTGTTTTTT
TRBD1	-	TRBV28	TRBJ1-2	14	CASRAGGSNYGYTF	TGTGCCAGCAGGGCAGGGGGGTCTAACTATGGCTACACCTTC
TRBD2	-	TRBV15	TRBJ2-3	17	CATSRGASGISTDTQYF	TGTGCCACCAGCAGAGGGGCTAGCGGGATTAGCACAGATACGCAGTATTTT